This T cell receptor beta chain was observed in a study of vaccination and CD4 T cells after COVID-19. Study-wide context: Investigators stimulated cells with overlapping spike peptides drawn from SARS-CoV-2, HCoV-NL63, HCoV-OC43 and HCoV-229E.

The Oncomine TCR Beta short-read assay was applied to DNA of cultured CD4+ T cells. Genomic DNA was taken out of cultured CD4+ T cells by extraction. TCRdb re-called the PCR reads with MiXCR, one entry per CDR3 protein. The table lists just under 2,000 distinct CDR3 sequences, approximately 15% of them singletons. Germline values: CDR1 SGHRS, CDR2 YFSETQ. The CDR3 consists of 15 residues. V dropped 0 bases and J dropped 6; count of bases not matched to a gene: 3. Specified treatment: approximately 9-day PBMC culture with coronavirus spike peptide pools or control peptides (ViraFEST assay). It was before the COVID-19 pandemic (2011-2018) that the unexposed donor's CD4+ T cells were collected. Both SARS-CoV-2 S/N and four cold-coronavirus spikes were used, cells permitting, to probe CD4+ T cells of unexposed donors. A few counts support this clonotype. Antigen: not known.

Sequenced material: CD4+ T cells from blood, cultured in vitro. The V gene is TRBV5-1, the J gene TRBJ2-1, with 10 nucleotides matching TRBD1. The sequence derives from a human donor in good health. The CDR3 here is CASSLGTGGFNEQFF. CDR3 DNA sequence: TGCGCCAGCAGCTTGGGGACAGGGGGTTTCAATGAGCAGTTCTTC. The full variable domain, rest sourced from reference TRBV5-1 and TRBJ2-1, is KAGVTQTPRYLIKTRGQQVTLSCSPISGHRSVSWYQQTPGQGLQFLFEYFSETQRNKGNFPGRFSGRQFSNSRSEMNVSTLELGDSALYLCASSLGTGGFNEQFFGPGTRLTVL.